This TCR beta chain was sequenced in a study of cytomegalovirus exposure and HLA in healthy donors. Whole-study context: In a previous analysis, 117 million unique TCR beta sequences were found from 150 million to 200 million T cells.

To note about this clone: As yet, its antigen is unknown.

The CDR3 consists of 17 residues. Trimming took 2 bases from V and 4 from J; bases not matched to a gene: 8. Germline assignment: CDR1 SNHLY and CDR2 FYNNEI. Study-wide findings and caveats: Indistinguishability led to the exclusion of some V segments, TRBV6-2 and TRBV6-3 included. It was reported that the classifier diagnosed cytomegalovirus status with high specificity and sensitivity in both the original and validation cohorts. Other equally common chains were less clonally expanded than HLA-associated TCR beta chains, a later analysis showed.

This PCR relied on a set of 60 Vbeta primers and 13 Jbeta primers. The repertoire was sequenced with immunoSEQ multiplex PCR; TCRdb's copy has only in-frame clones and lacks some. The data show 97,000 or so clones, over 80% seen once. This receptor was taken from a man aged 40-55 years in good health and CMV-seronegative. The gene calls are TRBV2 and TRBJ2-2; the match to TRBD2 covers 9 bases. Sample: PBMCs. DNA for the CDR3: TGTGCCAGCAGTGAATTGGGCGGGGGGGCCGGCACCGGGGAGCTGTTTTTT. Amino acids: CASSELGGGAGTGELFF.